This passage covers 22 T cell receptor beta chains from one sample sequenced in a study of T cell responses to AZD1222 COVID-19 vaccine. The protocol was immunoSEQ multiplex PCR, while the TCRdb copy is restricted to in-frame clones and leaves out a portion. The repertoire holds 150,000 to 200,000 clones, about 90% seen once, with 4% to 4.5% in the top ten. The sequencing here drew on peripheral blood, taken 28 days after the second dose of the MenACWY control vaccine. These TCRs come from an adult who received the MenACWY meningococcal vaccine as a control.

The J gene is TRBJ1-6, the V gene TRBV5-1; the match to TRBD1 covers 8 bases. This CDR3 has 16 amino acids. After removal of 4 bases from V and 5 bases from J, the junction contained 8 bases not matched to a gene. From germline, CDR1 is SGHRS and CDR2 YFSETQ. CDR3 protein: CASSVDRARNNSPLHF. Written as DNA, the CDR3 is TGCGCCAGCAGCGTGGACAGGGCCCGGAATAATTCACCCCTCCACTTT.

This clone appeared a few times. Other DNA sequences in this sample translate to the same CDR3. The chain employs TRBV9 and TRBJ2-5, with a tentative D call TRBD2 (6 bases). The germline CDR1 and CDR2 sequences are SGDLS and YYNGEE. V lost 2 bases to trimming and J lost 5 bases, with 10 bases between them. The CDR3 consists of 13 residues. CDR3 DNA sequence: TGTGCCAGCAGCGTTGGAGGGAGGGAGACCCAGTACTTC. This gives the protein CASSVGGRETQYF.

The chain combines TRBV5-3 with TRBJ2-7; 8 bases fit TRBD1. TRBV5-3 is reported as an ORF; its role is uncertain. The ends lost 4 bases at V and 3 bases at J; junction bases unmatched: 6. The CDR3 runs to 14 residues. The chain's CDR3 is CARSIGQGLYEQYF. The CDR3 nucleotides read TGTGCCAGAAGCATAGGACAGGGCCTCTACGAGCAGTACTTC.

V and J are TRBV15 and TRBJ1-1; D not certain. Per germline, CDR1 LNHNV and CDR2 YYDKDF (reference sequence). V was shortened by 0 bases and J by 0 bases, with 14 bases between the two germline ends. This CDR3 is 17 amino acids long. Here the CDR3 reads CATSREGTDLMNTEAFF. DNA of the CDR3: TGTGCCACCAGCAGAGAGGGTACAGATCTCATGAACACTGAAGCTTTCTTT.

V and J are TRBV6-2 or TRBV6-3 and TRBJ2-3, with D tentatively TRBD2 (5 bases). The V gene's germline CDR1 is MNHEY and CDR2 SVGEGT. The CDR3 is 17 residues long. V gave up 4 bases and J gave up 6 bases, with 23 bases separating them. For the CDR3, the DNA is TGTGCCAGCAGTTCCCGACACAGCCCATCCCGGAGGGATACGCAGTATTTT. This translates into CASSSRHSPSRRDTQYF.

V is TRBV25-1 and J is TRBJ1-1; D possibly corresponds to TRBD1 (5 bases). V was pared by 7 bases and J by 3 bases, with 12 bases between. The CDR3 is made up of 13 amino acids. CDR1 and CDR2 (germline): MGHDK, SYGVNS. The DNA of the CDR3 is TGTGCCAGCAACCGGGACTCCGACACTGAAGCTTTCTTT. Translated, it gives CASNRDSDTEAFF.

The count of this clone is one. The V call is TRBV19, the J call TRBJ2-2; D is unresolved. V was pared by 10 bases and J by 9 bases, with 15 bases between. Germline assignment: CDR1 LNHDA and CDR2 SQIVND (reference sequence). CDR3 length: 12 amino acids. CDR3 nucleotide sequence: TGTGCCACCCCCGGAAAGGGCCGGGAGCTGTTTTTT. It is translated as CATPGKGRELFF.

This clone was picked up one time. This chain uses TRBV4-3 with TRBJ1-4, with 10 bases fitting TRBD1. Germline CDR1 LGHNA, CDR2 YSLEER. The CDR3 spans 16 residues. V lost 0 bases, J lost 7 bases, and 5 bases stayed unmatched. The chain's CDR3 is CASSQDRGQGSEKLFF. The CDR3 DNA reads as TGCGCCAGCAGCCAAGATCGGGGACAGGGGAGTGAAAAACTGTTTTTT.

CDR3 in amino acids: CASSLDSDQPQHF. Here the CDR3 DNA reads TGTGCCAGCAGCCTGGACAGTGATCAGCCCCAGCATTTT. The chain carries TRBV7-2 and TRBJ1-5, with a weak D call TRBD1 (6 bases). Trimming removed 5 bases from V and 5 bases from J, with 10 bases in between. CDR3 length: 13 amino acids. CDR1 is SGHTA and CDR2 is FQGNSA in the germline V gene.

The count of this clone is one. J is TRBJ2-7 and V is TRBV24-1; D is ambiguous. The CDR3 is made up of 14 amino acids. CDR1 is KGHDR, CDR2 SFDVKD, per germline. The germline V and J ends were trimmed by 0 bases and 0 bases, with 5 bases remaining between them. CDR3 residues: CATSDLYNSYEQYF. The CDR3 region has the DNA TGTGCCACCAGTGATTTGTACAACTCCTACGAGCAGTACTTC.

The genes are TRBV5-4 and TRBJ2-3, with 9 bases fitting TRBD2. The CDR3 has 18 residues. CDR1 and CDR2 (germline): SGHNT, YYREEE (reference sequence). Unmatched junction bases numbered 8, after V lost 0 bases and J lost 0 bases. CDR3 bases: TGTGCCAGCAGCTTGGAAGGTAGCGGGGGTATAAGCACAGATACGCAGTATTTT. The encoded protein is CASSLEGSGGISTDTQYF.

This chain links TRBV9 with TRBJ1-3; no reliable D call. Germline assignment: CDR1 SGDLS and CDR2 YYNGEE. The CDR3 loop spans 15 amino acids. Trimming cost V 0 bases and J 2 bases, with 9 bases left between them. DNA for the CDR3: TGTGCCAGCAGCGTAGGTTCGGGGACTGGAAACACCATATATTTT. Translating it yields CASSVGSGTGNTIYF.

V is TRBV27 and J is TRBJ2-3; D not resolved. CDR1 and CDR2 from the germline V gene are MNHEY and SMNVEV (reference sequence). V lost 3 bases and J 7 bases, leaving 8 bases between the germline ends. The CDR3 runs to 12 residues. The CDR3 sequence: CASSFLGYTQYF. In nucleotides, the CDR3 is TGTGCCAGCAGTTTCCTCGGGTATACGCAGTATTTT.

This clone appeared a few times. The genes are TRBV3-1 (or the pseudogene TRBV3-2) and TRBJ1-1; D is ambiguous. The CDR3 loop spans 12 amino acids. Germline V gene lookup returns CDR1 LGHDT and CDR2 YNNKEL (reference sequence). V lost 1 base to trimming and J lost 2 bases, with 2 bases between them. The CDR3, as DNA: TGTGCCAGCAGCCAAGTTAACACTGAAGCTTTCTTT. This sequence encodes CASSQVNTEAFF.

This sequence joins TRBV9 and TRBJ2-3; D perhaps matches TRBD2 (6 bases). V was shortened by 2 bases and J by 5 bases, with 18 bases between the two germline ends. Germline CDR1 is SGDLS and CDR2 is YYNGEE. This CDR3 region has 16 residues. The CDR3 sequence is CASSVLGDSVGDTQYF. The CDR3 nucleotides are TGTGCCAGCAGCGTGTTAGGGGACTCCGTGGGAGATACGCAGTATTTT.

This chain joins TRBV19 and TRBJ1-1; D not resolved. Germline V lookup: CDR1 LNHDA, CDR2 SQIVND (reference sequence). The V end lost 0 bases, the J end lost 7 bases, and 9 bases lay between the germline ends. The CDR3 is made up of 13 amino acids. The CDR3 sequence is CASSIDPTGEAFF. CDR3 DNA sequence: TGTGCCAGTAGTATAGATCCGACGGGTGAAGCTTTCTTT.

J is TRBJ1-2 and V is TRBV11-2, with TRBD1 identical over 9 bases. The CDR3 runs to 13 residues. V lost 4 bases and J lost 8; bases outside the gene matches: 5. The V gene's germline CDR1 is SGHAT and CDR2 FQNNGV. CDR3 residues: CASSSTGGDGYTF. The CDR3 DNA is TGTGCCAGCAGCTCTACAGGGGGCGACGGCTACACCTTC.

Details on this clone: One end of the junction fails to match germline, which may point to a read error. The V gene is TRBV7-9, the J gene TRBJ1-4; 7 bases agree with TRBD1. The CDR3 is made up of 12 amino acids. Per germline, CDR1 SEHNR and CDR2 FQNEAQ (reference sequence). The DNA of the CDR3 is TGTGCCAGCAGCTTAACCGGGACAGCTCCTAAGTTT. Protein: CASSLTGTAPKF.

This clone was counted a single time. The chain carries TRBV18 and TRBJ1-6; TRBD1 is a possible D gene (6 bases). The germline V gene encodes CDR1 KGHSH and CDR2 LQKENI. The CDR3 is made up of 15 amino acids. V gave up 4 bases and J gave up 10 bases, with 17 bases separating them. The CDR3 DNA sequence: TGTGCCAGCTCACAGCTGAAGGGGGAAGAATCACCCCTCCACTTT. Its translation is CASSQLKGEESPLHF.

This chain connects TRBV5-1 to TRBJ2-6; D is unresolved. V gave up 4 bases and J gave up 1 base, with 6 bases separating them. The CDR3 length is 14 residues. CDR1 and CDR2 from the germline V gene are SGHRS and YFSETQ. The CDR3 reads CASSVTSGANVLTF. For the CDR3, the DNA is TGCGCCAGCAGCGTCACATCTGGGGCCAACGTCCTGACTTTC.

The gene calls are TRBV19 and TRBJ2-2; D call uncertain. The germline V and J ends were trimmed by 0 bases and 2 bases, with 13 bases remaining between them. The CDR3 contains 17 residues. Per the germline V gene, CDR1 is LNHDA and CDR2 is SQIVND (reference sequence). The CDR3 DNA reads TGTGCCAGTAGTATAGAATCAGCAGGTACTAACACCGGGGAGCTGTTTTTT. It is translated as CASSIESAGTNTGELFF.

The J gene is TRBJ2-1, the V gene TRBV5-4, with D unresolved. V was trimmed by 6 bases and J by 5 bases, leaving 15 bases between them. Germline V gene sequence: CDR1 SGHNT, CDR2 YYREEE (reference sequence). CDR3 length: 14 residues. CDR3 coding DNA: TGTGCCAGCACCGTCAACTTTGGGGACAATGAGCAGTTCTTC. It translates to CASTVNFGDNEQFF.